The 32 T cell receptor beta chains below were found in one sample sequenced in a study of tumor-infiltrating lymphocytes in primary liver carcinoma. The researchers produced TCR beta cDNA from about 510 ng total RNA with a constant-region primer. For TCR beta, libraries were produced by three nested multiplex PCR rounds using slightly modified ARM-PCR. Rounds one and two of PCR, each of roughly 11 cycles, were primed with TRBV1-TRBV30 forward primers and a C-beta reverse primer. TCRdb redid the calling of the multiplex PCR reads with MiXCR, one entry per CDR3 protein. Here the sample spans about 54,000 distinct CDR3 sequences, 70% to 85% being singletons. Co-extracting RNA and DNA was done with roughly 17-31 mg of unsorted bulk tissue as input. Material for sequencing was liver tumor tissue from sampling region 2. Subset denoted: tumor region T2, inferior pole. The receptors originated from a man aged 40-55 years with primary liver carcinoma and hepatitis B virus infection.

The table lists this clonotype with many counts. The CDR3 region has the DNA TGTGCCAGCAGTGAACTTTACGGGCGGGAGATCGGGGAGCTGTTTTTT. Protein product: CASSELYGREIGELFF. This sequence joins TRBV6-2 or TRBV6-3 and TRBJ2-2; 7 bases fit TRBD2. The V gene end was trimmed by 5 bases and the J gene end by 7 bases; junction bases not matched to a gene: 13. CDR3 size: 16 residues. Germline V CDR1 and CDR2: MNHEY, SVGEGT.

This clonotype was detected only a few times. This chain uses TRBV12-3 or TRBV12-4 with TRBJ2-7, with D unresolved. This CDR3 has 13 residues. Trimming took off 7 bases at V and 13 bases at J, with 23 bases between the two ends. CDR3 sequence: CASTRLEYYELYF. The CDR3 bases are TGTGCCAGCACCCGACTGGAATACTACGAGCTATACTTC.

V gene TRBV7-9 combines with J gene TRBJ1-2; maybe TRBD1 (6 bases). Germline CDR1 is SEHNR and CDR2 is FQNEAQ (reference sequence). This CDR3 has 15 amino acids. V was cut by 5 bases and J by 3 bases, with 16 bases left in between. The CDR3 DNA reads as TGTGCCAGCAGCCTAGGGGGGAGAGGGGACTATGGCTACACCTTC. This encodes CASSLGGRGDYGYTF.

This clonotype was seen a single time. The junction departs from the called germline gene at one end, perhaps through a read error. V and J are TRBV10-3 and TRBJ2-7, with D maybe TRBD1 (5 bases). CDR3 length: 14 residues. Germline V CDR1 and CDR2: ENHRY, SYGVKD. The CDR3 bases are TGTGCCATTAGTCAGGGCCAGAGCTCCTACAAGCAGTACTTC. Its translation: CAISQGQSSYKQYF.

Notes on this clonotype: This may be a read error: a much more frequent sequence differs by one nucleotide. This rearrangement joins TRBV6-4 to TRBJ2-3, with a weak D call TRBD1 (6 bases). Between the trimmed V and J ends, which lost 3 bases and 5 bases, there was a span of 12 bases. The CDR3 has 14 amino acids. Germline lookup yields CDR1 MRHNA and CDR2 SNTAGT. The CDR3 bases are TGTGCCAGCAGTGAATTAGGGGGTGGAGATACGCAGTATTTT. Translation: CASSELGGGDTQYF.

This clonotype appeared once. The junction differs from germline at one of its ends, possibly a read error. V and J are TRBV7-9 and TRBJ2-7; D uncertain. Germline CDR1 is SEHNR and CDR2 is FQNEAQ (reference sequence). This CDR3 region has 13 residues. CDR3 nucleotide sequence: TGCGCCGGCAGCCCGTCTAGCTCCTACGAGCAGTACTTC. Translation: CAGSPSSSYEQYF. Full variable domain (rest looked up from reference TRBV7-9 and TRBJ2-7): DTGVSQNPRHKITKRGQNVTFRCDPISEHNRLYWYRQTLGQGPEFLTYFQNEAQLEKSRLLSDRFSAERPKGSFSTLEIQRTEQGDSAMYLCAGSPSSSYEQYFGPGTRLTVT.

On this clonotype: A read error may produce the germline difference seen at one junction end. CDR3 sequence: CASTGTADSEANILTF. The CDR3 DNA sequence: TGTGCCAGTACCGGGACAGCGGACTCTGAGGCCAACATCCTGACTTTC. The rearrangement links TRBV6-1 to TRBJ2-6; 7 nucleotides line up with TRBD1. CDR3 length: 16 residues. CDR1 is MNHNS and CDR2 is SASEGT in the germline V gene.

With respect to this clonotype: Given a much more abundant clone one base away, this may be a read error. In DNA form, the CDR3 reads TGTGCCGGCAGCTTAGACGGGTCCCGGGGAAACACCATATATTTT. It codes for CAGSLDGSRGNTIYF. This chain joins TRBV7-8 and TRBJ1-3; D gene uncertain. Germline V gene sequence: CDR1 SGHVS, CDR2 FQNEAQ. This CDR3 region has 15 residues.

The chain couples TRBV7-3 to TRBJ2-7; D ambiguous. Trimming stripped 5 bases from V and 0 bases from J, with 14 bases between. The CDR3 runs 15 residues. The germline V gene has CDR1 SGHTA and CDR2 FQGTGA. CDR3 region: CASSPDGGDSYEQYF. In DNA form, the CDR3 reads TGTGCCAGCAGCCCAGACGGTGGGGACTCCTACGAGCAGTACTTC.

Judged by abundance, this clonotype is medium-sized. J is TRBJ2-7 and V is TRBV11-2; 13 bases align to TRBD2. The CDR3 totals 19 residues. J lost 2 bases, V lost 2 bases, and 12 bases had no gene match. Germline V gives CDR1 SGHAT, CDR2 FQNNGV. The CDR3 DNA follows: TGTGCCAGCAGCTTAATTACTAGCGGGAGGGCCGACCCTCCCTACGAGCAGTACTTC. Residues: CASSLITSGRADPPYEQYF.

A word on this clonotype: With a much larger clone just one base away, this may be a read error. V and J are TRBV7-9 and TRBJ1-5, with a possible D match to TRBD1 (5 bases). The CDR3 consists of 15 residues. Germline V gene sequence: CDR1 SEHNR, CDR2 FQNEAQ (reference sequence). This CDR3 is CVSSLFGASGQPQHF. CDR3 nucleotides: TGTGTCAGCAGCTTATTTGGGGCTTCGGGGCAGCCCCAGCATTTT. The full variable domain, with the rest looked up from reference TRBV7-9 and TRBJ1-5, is DTGVSQNPRHKITKRGQNVTFRCDPISEHNRLYWYRQTLGQGPEFLTYFQNEAQLEKSRLLSDRFSAERPKGSFSTLEIQRTEQGDSAMYLCVSSLFGASGQPQHFGDGTRLSIL.

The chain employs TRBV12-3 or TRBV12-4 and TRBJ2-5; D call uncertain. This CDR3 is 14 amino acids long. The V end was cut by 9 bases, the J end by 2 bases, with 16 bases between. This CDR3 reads CASSIGQTQETQYF. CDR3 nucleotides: TGTGCCAGTAGTATAGGGCAGACTCAAGAGACCCAGTACTTC.

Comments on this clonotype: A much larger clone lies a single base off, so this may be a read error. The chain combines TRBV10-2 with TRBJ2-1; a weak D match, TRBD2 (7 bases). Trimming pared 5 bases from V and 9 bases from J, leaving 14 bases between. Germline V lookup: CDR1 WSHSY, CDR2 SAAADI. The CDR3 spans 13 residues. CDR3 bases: TGCGCCAGCAGTTATGGACTAGGGGGTGAGCAGTTCTTC. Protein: CASSYGLGGEQFF.

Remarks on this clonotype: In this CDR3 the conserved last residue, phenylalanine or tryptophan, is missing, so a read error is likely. The CDR3, as DNA: TGTGCCAGCAGTCCCTCGGGCAACTATGGATACACCCTC. Its protein product is CASSPSGNYGYTL. The chain joins TRBV11-1 to TRBJ1-2; D is unresolved. From germline, CDR1 is SGHAT and CDR2 FQDESV (reference sequence). CDR3 size: 13 residues.

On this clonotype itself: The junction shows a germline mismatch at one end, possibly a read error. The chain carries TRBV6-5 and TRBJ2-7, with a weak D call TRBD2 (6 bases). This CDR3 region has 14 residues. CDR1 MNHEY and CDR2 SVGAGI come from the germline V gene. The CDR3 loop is CASKPEGLAYEEYF. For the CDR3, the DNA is TGTGCCTCCAAGCCGGAGGGGCTAGCATACGAGGAGTACTTC.

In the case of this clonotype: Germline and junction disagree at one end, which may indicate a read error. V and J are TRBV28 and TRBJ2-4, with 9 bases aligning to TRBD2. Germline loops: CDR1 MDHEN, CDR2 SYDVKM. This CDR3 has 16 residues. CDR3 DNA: TGTGCCAGCAGTTCCCCCGGGACTAGCTGCAAAGACATTCAGTACTTC. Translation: CASSSPGTSCKDIQYF.

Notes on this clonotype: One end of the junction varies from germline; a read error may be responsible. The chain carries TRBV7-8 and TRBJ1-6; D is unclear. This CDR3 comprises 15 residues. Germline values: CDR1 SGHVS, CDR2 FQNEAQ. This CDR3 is CAISIQARENSPLHF. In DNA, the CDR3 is TGTGCCATCAGCATCCAGGCGAGGGAGAATTCACCCCTCCATTTT.

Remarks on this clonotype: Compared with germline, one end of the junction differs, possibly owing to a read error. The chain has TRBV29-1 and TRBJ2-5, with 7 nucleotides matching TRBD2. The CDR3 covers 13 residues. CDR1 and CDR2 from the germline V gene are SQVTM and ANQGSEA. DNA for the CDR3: TGCAGCGTTGGCCTAGCGGAAGGGGAGACCCGGTACTTC. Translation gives CSVGLAEGETRYF.

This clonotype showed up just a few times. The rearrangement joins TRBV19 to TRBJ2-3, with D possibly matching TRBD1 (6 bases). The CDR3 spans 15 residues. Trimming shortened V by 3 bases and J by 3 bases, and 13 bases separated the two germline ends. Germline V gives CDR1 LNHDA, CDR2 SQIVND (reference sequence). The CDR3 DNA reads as TGTGCCAGTAGTATCGTGGCCAGGGGAACAGATACGCAGTATTTT. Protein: CASSIVARGTDTQYF.

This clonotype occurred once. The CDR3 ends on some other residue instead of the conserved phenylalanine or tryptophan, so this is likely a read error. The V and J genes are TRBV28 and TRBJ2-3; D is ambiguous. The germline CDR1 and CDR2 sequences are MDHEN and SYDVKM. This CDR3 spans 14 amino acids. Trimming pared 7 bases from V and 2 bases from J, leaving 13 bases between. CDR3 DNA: TGTGCCAGCAAGGCGGTGGCTTTCACAGATACGCAGTATCTT. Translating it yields CASKAVAFTDTQYL.

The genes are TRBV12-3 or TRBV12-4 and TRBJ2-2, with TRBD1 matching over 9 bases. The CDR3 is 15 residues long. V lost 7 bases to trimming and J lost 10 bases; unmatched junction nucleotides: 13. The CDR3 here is CASTSMTGGIEELFF. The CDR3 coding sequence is TGTGCCAGCACTTCGATGACAGGGGGGATCGAGGAGCTGTTTTTT.

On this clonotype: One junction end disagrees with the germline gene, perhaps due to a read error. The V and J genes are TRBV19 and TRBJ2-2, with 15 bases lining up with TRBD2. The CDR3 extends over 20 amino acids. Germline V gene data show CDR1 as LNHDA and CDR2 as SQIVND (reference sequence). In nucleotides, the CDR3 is TGTGCCAGTAGTATGCACAGGGGACTAGCGGGAGGTCGGGGCACCGGGGAACTGTTTTTT. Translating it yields CASSMHRGLAGGRGTGELFF.

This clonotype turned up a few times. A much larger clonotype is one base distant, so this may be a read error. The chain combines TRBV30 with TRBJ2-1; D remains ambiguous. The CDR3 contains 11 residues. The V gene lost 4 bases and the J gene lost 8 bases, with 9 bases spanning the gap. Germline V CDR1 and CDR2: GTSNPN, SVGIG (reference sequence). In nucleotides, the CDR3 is TGTGCCTGGAACCCTGTCGATGAGCAGTTCTTC. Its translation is CAWNPVDEQFF.

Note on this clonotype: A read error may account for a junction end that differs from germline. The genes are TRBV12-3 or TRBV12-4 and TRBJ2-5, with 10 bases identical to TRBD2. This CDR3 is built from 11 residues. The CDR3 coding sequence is TGTGCTAGCAGTTCGGGGACTAGCGCCTTATTC. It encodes CASSSGTSALF.

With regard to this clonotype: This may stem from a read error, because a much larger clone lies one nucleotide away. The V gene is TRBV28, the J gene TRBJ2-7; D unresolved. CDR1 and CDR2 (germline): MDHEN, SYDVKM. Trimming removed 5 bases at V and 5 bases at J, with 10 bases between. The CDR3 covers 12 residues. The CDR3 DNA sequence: TGTGCCAGCAGTCTCCTGGACGACGAGCAGTACTTC. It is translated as CASSLLDDEQYF.

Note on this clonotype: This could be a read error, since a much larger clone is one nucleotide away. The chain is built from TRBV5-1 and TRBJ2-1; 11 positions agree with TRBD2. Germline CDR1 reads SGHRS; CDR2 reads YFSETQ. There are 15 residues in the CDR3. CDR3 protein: CASSFLAGGVNGQFF. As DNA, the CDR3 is TGCGCCAGCAGCTTTCTAGCGGGAGGAGTTAATGGGCAGTTCTTC.

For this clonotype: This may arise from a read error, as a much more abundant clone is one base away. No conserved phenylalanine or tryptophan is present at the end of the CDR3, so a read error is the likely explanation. The CDR3 loop is CAISDKGENSPLHH. The DNA of the CDR3 is TGTGCCATCAGTGATAAGGGGGAGAATTCACCCCTCCACCAT. The chain employs TRBV10-3 and TRBJ1-6; D might be TRBD1 (6 bases). Looked up from germline, CDR1 is ENHRY and CDR2 is SYGVKD. The CDR3 is 14 residues long. V gave up 3 bases and J gave up 7 bases, with 10 bases separating them.

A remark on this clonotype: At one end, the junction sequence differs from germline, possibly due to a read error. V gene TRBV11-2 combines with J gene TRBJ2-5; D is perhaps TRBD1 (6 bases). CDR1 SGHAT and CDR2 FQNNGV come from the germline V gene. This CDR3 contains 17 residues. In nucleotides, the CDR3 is TGTGCCAGCAGTTTAGTCTGTGGGGGCAGTCGGCAAGAGGCCCAGTACTTC. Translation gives CASSLVCGGSRQEAQYF.

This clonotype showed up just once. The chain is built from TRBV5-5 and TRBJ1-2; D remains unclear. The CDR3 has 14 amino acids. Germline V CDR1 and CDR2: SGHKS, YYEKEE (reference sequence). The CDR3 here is CVSSLVGANYGYTF. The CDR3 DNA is TGTGTTAGCAGCTTGGTAGGCGCGAACTATGGCTACACCTTC.

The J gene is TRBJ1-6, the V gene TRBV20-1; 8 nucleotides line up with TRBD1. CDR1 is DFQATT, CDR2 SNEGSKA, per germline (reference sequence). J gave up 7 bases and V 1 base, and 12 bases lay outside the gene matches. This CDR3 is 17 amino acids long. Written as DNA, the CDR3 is TGCAGTGCTAGAGGTCTCCCGCCAAGACAGGGGAATTCACCCCTCCACTTT. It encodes CSARGLPPRQGNSPLHF.

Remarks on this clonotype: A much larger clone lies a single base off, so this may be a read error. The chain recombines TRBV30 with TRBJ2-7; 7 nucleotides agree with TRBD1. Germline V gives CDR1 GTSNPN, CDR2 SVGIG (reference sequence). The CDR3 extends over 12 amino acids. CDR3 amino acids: CVWSPTGVEQYF. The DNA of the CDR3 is TGTGTCTGGAGTCCCACAGGGGTCGAGCAGTACTTC.

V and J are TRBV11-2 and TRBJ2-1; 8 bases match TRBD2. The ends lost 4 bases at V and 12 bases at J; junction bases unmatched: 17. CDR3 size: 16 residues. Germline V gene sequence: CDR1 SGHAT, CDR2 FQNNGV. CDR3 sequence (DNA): TGTGCCAGCAGCTCGGATATCGGACTAGCCATGCGTGGGCAGTTCTTC. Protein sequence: CASSSDIGLAMRGQFF.